This passage covers 20 T cell receptor beta chains from one sample sequenced in a study of blood T cell repertoires in COVID-19. Repertoires were generated with immunoSEQ multiplex PCR, while TCRdb's copy carries only in-frame clones and drops some. This table holds 150,000 or so clones, around 87% found once. Sequencing was carried out using peripheral blood. The receptors originated from a man aged 18 to 30 with COVID-19, enrolled during active disease.

The J gene is TRBJ2-1, the V gene TRBV5-1, with 8 bases lining up with TRBD2. The CDR3 sequence is 16 residues long. With V trimmed by 2 bases and J by 8 bases, 12 bases remained unmatched. CDR1 and CDR2 (germline): SGHRS, YFSETQ. The CDR3 loop is CASSLTAGDHNHEQFF. CDR3 in DNA: TGCGCCAGCAGCTTAACAGCGGGAGACCATAACCATGAGCAGTTCTTC.

The V and J genes are TRBV18 and TRBJ2-3; 12 positions agree with TRBD2. CDR3 length: 17 residues. Per the germline V gene, CDR1 is KGHSH and CDR2 is LQKENI. The ends lost 4 bases at V and 2 bases at J; junction bases unmatched: 7. The CDR3, as DNA: TGTGCCAGCTCACTATCGACTAGCGGGGGATTCACAGATACGCAGTATTTT. Translating it yields CASSLSTSGGFTDTQYF.

The chain employs TRBV19 and TRBJ2-7; 7 nucleotides align to TRBD1. V gave up 3 bases and J gave up 3 bases; unmatched junction bases: 8. Germline CDR1 is LNHDA and CDR2 is SQIVND (reference sequence). The CDR3 contains 15 residues. The CDR3 region has the DNA TGTGCCAGTAGTATGGCAGGACAGGCCTACTACGAGCAGTACTTC. This encodes CASSMAGQAYYEQYF. The whole variable domain, remainder taken from reference TRBV19 and TRBJ2-7, is DGGITQSPKYLFRKEGQNVTLSCEQNLNHDAMYWYRQDPGQGLRLIYYSQIVNDFQKGDIAEGYSVSREKKESFPLTVTSAQKNPTAFYLCASSMAGQAYYEQYFGPGTRLTVT.

This rearrangement joins TRBV28 to TRBJ1-2, with D tentatively TRBD1 (6 bases). The CDR3 spans 13 residues. The V gene lost 4 bases and the J gene lost 6 bases, with 12 bases spanning the gap. Per the germline V gene, CDR1 is MDHEN and CDR2 is SYDVKM. The CDR3 loop reads CASSSGVGDGYTF. CDR3 bases: TGTGCCAGCAGTTCAGGGGTGGGCGATGGCTACACCTTC.

The chain carries TRBV10-3 and TRBJ2-3; D gene ambiguous. Looked up from germline, CDR1 is ENHRY and CDR2 is SYGVKD. V lost 3 bases to trimming and J lost 2 bases, with 3 bases between them. There are 12 residues in the CDR3. CDR3 DNA sequence: TGTGCCATCAGTGACAACACAGATACGCAGTATTTT. Translation: CAISDNTDTQYF.

The chain has TRBV6-5 and TRBJ2-1, with TRBD1 identical over 7 bases. Germline CDR1 is MNHEY and CDR2 is SVGAGI. This CDR3 has 15 residues. The V segment lost 5 bases and the J segment 5 bases; nucleotides outside the gene matches: 9. Here the CDR3 DNA reads TGTGCCAGCAGTAGATGGGACAGAGGGGACAATGAGCAGTTCTTC. It yields the protein CASSRWDRGDNEQFF.

This clone has only one observation. The chain recombines TRBV6-2 or TRBV6-3 with TRBJ2-7; D not certain. The CDR3 totals 12 residues. V was trimmed by 2 bases and J by 6 bases, leaving 8 bases between them. Germline V gives CDR1 MNHEY, CDR2 SVGEGT. The chain's CDR3 is CASSYVPLEQYF. Written as DNA, the CDR3 is TGTGCCAGCAGTTACGTTCCCCTCGAGCAGTACTTC.

V gene TRBV3-1 (or the pseudogene TRBV3-2) combines with J gene TRBJ2-1, with TRBD2 identical over 9 bases. The CDR3 spans 15 residues. The germline gives CDR1 LGHDT, CDR2 YNNKEL (reference sequence). The J segment lost 7 bases and the V segment lost 3 bases, leaving 7 bases of the junction unmatched. The CDR3 sequence is CASSQGIAGANEQFF. The CDR3 nucleotides are TGTGCCAGCAGCCAGGGAATAGCGGGAGCGAATGAGCAGTTCTTC.

This chain connects TRBV27 to TRBJ1-5; no clear D gene. Germline CDR1 is MNHEY and CDR2 is SMNVEV (reference sequence). This CDR3 spans 14 amino acids. The germline V and J ends were trimmed by 5 bases and 0 bases, with 8 bases remaining between them. CDR3 amino acids: CASSTLNSNQPQHF. The CDR3 DNA sequence: TGTGCCAGCAGTACTCTGAATAGCAATCAGCCCCAGCATTTT.

V is TRBV9 and J is TRBJ1-6; D is unclear. The CDR3 extends over 14 amino acids. CDR1 and CDR2 (germline): SGDLS, YYNGEE. Trimming cost V 0 bases and J 13 bases, with 14 bases left between them. The CDR3 loop reads CASSVGMKAGPLHF. In DNA form, the CDR3 reads TGTGCCAGCAGCGTAGGGATGAAGGCGGGGCCCCTCCACTTT. The full variable domain, in which reference TRBV9 and TRBJ1-6 provide the parts outside the CDR3, is DSGVTQTPKHLITATGQRVTLRCSPRSGDLSVYWYQQSLDQGLQFLIQYYNGEERAKGNILERFSAQQFPDLHSELNLSSLELGDSALYFCASSVGMKAGPLHFGNGTRLTVT.

The rearrangement uses TRBV29-1 and TRBJ2-7; D gene uncertain. The germline V and J ends were trimmed by 2 bases and 2 bases, with 7 bases remaining between them. The CDR3 is 12 residues long. The germline gives CDR1 SQVTM, CDR2 ANQGSEA. The CDR3 loop reads CSVETKPYEQYF. The CDR3 nucleotides read TGCAGCGTTGAAACAAAACCCTACGAGCAGTACTTC.

This chain connects TRBV7-2 to TRBJ2-1, with a tentative D call TRBD2 (6 bases). CDR1 is SGHTA and CDR2 is FQGNSA in the germline V gene. V was pared by 1 base and J by 6 bases, with 13 bases between. This CDR3 has 15 amino acids. The CDR3 nucleotides are TGTGCCAGCAGCTTAGAACGGGAGTGGGTCAATGAGCAGTTCTTC. It is translated as CASSLEREWVNEQFF.

The rearrangement links TRBV4-3 to TRBJ2-6; D might be TRBD1 (6 bases). This CDR3 has 16 amino acids. V lost 3 bases to trimming and J lost 4 bases, with 13 bases between them. CDR1 is LGHNA, CDR2 YSLEER, per germline. The CDR3 DNA sequence: TGCGCCAGCAGCCACCTACAGGGTACAGGGGCCAACGTCCTGACTTTC. Encoded protein: CASSHLQGTGANVLTF.

The chain employs TRBV30 and TRBJ2-2, with TRBD2 identical over 11 bases. The V gene's germline CDR1 is GTSNPN and CDR2 SVGIG (reference sequence). The CDR3 sequence is 14 residues long. Trimming cost V 5 bases and J 5 bases; bases outside gene matches: 4. CDR3 nucleotides: TGTGCCTGGGGGACTAGCGGAACAACCGGGGAGCTGTTTTTT. This translates into CAWGTSGTTGELFF.

The rearrangement joins TRBV9 to TRBJ2-5; D ambiguous. The germline V gene has CDR1 SGDLS and CDR2 YYNGEE. V lost 3 bases and J lost 5, with 14 bases in between. The CDR3 covers 14 residues. CDR3 sequence reads: CASSDPRLGETQYF. The CDR3 coding sequence is TGTGCCAGCAGCGACCCGAGGCTCGGGGAGACCCAGTACTTC.

Points on this clone: This sample includes further DNA sequences coding for the same CDR3. The CDR3: CASSPGRGAFF. CDR3 bases: TGTGCCAGCTCACCGGGCAGGGGAGCTTTCTTT. The rearrangement joins TRBV18 to TRBJ1-1; D might be TRBD1 (6 bases). V was clipped by 3 bases and J by 10 bases, with 9 bases between them. Germline V gene sequence: CDR1 KGHSH, CDR2 LQKENI. This CDR3 has 11 amino acids.

This chain connects TRBV13 to TRBJ2-2; 7 bases fit TRBD1. The CDR3 is 12 residues long. Germline-derived CDR1 and CDR2 are PRHDT and FYEKMQ (reference sequence). Trimming took 5 bases from V and 14 from J; bases not matched to a gene: 8. The CDR3: CASSLRQGDLFF. The CDR3 coding sequence is TGTGCCAGCAGCCTTCGACAGGGTGACCTGTTTTTT.

The chain is built from TRBV9 and TRBJ1-2; TRBD1 matches 8 bases. V was pared by 3 bases and J by 7 bases, with 11 bases of the junction left unmatched. The CDR3 loop spans 15 amino acids. CDR1 and CDR2 (germline): SGDLS, YYNGEE. The CDR3 nucleotides read TGTGCCAGCAGCGGCGGACAGGGAGGGTCTATTGGCTACACCTTC. It is translated as CASSGGQGGSIGYTF.

The CDR3 sequence is CASSYAASFYGYTF. Here the CDR3 DNA reads TGTGCCAGCAGTTACGCGGCCAGTTTTTATGGCTACACCTTC. V usage is TRBV6-5 and J usage is TRBJ1-2; D is uncertain. The germline V and J ends were trimmed by 2 bases and 5 bases, with 12 bases remaining between them. The CDR3 loop spans 14 amino acids. Germline V gene sequence: CDR1 MNHEY, CDR2 SVGAGI.

The rearrangement uses TRBV18 and TRBJ1-5; D is perhaps TRBD1 (5 bases). V lost 4 bases and J lost 2, with 15 bases in between. The CDR3 covers 16 residues. The germline gives CDR1 KGHSH, CDR2 LQKENI. The CDR3 nucleotides read TGTGCCAGCTCACGGGATAAAGGGGATGGCAATCAGCCCCAGCATTTT. It specifies CASSRDKGDGNQPQHF.